This entry lists 13 T cell receptor beta chains sequenced from one sample in a study of T cell changes during pregnancy in multiple sclerosis. TCRdb's table, derived via immunoSEQ multiplex PCR, lists solely in-frame clones and lacks some. The sample carries about 84,000 clones, about 94% recorded once. Here the sequenced sample was peripheral blood, taken in the third trimester of pregnancy. Receptors were obtained from a female donor with multiple sclerosis, enrolled in a pregnancy study.

The chain joins TRBV10-3 to TRBJ2-1, with D hard to call. CDR1 ENHRY and CDR2 SYGVKD come from the germline V gene. This CDR3 comprises 15 residues. Trimming removed 0 bases at V and 2 bases at J, with 8 bases between. CDR3 DNA: TGTGCCATCAGTGAGTCGGGCAATACCTACAATGAGCAGTTCTTC. Protein sequence: CAISESGNTYNEQFF.

This chain connects TRBV5-1 to TRBJ1-6, with TRBD1 identical over 8 bases. The CDR3 runs 18 residues. Germline CDR1 is SGHRS and CDR2 is YFSETQ. With V trimmed by 0 bases and J by 3 bases, 8 bases remained unmatched. The CDR3: CASSLVGQGANYNSPLHF. CDR3 nucleotide sequence: TGCGCCAGCAGCTTGGTAGGACAGGGAGCAAACTATAATTCACCCCTCCACTTT.

The chain carries TRBV5-4 and TRBJ1-1, with D perhaps matching TRBD1 (5 bases). CDR1 is SGHNT, CDR2 YYREEE, per germline (reference sequence). The V and J ends lost 2 bases and 1 base respectively, with 18 bases between them. This CDR3 spans 17 amino acids. This CDR3 reads CASSFLVVGTSNTEAFF. CDR3 DNA sequence: TGTGCCAGCAGCTTCCTGGTTGTGGGGACTTCGAACACTGAAGCTTTCTTT. The entire variable domain, with the rest obtained from reference TRBV5-4 and TRBJ1-1, is as follows: ETGVTQSPTHLIKTRGQQVTLRCSSQSGHNTVSWYQQALGQGPQFIFQYYREEENGRGNFPPRFSGLQFPNYSSELNVNALELDDSALYLCASSFLVVGTSNTEAFFGQGTRLTVV.

J is TRBJ2-3 and V is TRBV7-6, with 11 nucleotides matching TRBD2. The CDR3 runs to 16 residues. The germline gives CDR1 SGHVS, CDR2 FNYEAQ. V shed 3 bases, J shed 0 bases, and the junction held 2 bases outside the gene matches. Here the CDR3 reads CASSFSGGVSTDTQYF. As DNA, the CDR3 is TGTGCCAGCAGCTTTAGCGGGGGGGTAAGCACAGATACGCAGTATTTT.

This sequence joins TRBV6-5 and TRBJ1-3; no reliable D call. The CDR3 length is 14 residues. Germline V gene data show CDR1 as MNHEY and CDR2 as SVGAGI. V was trimmed by 6 bases and J by 4 bases, leaving 13 bases between them. CDR3 residues: CASSEASGGNTIYF. Here the CDR3 DNA reads TGTGCCAGCAGCGAGGCCTCTGGAGGAAACACCATATATTTT.

The chain employs TRBV6-1 and TRBJ1-1; 10 bases align to TRBD1. CDR3 length: 13 residues. After removal of 8 bases from V and 4 bases from J, the junction contained 4 bases not matched to a gene. CDR1 MNHNS and CDR2 SASEGT come from the germline V gene. DNA of the CDR3: TGTGCCAGCGTGGGACAGGGGCGCACTGAAGCTTTCTTT. Its translation is CASVGQGRTEAFF.

This clone has a single count. The chain couples TRBV2 to TRBJ2-7; 15 bases agree with TRBD2. V dropped 6 bases and J dropped 10; count of bases not matched to a gene: 10. The CDR3 extends over 15 amino acids. Germline V gene lookup returns CDR1 SNHLY and CDR2 FYNNEI. Here the CDR3 DNA reads TGTGCCAGCAGAGACCGGACTAGCGGGGGGGCCAATCAGTACTTC. This codes for CASRDRTSGGANQYF.

This rearrangement joins TRBV6-6 to TRBJ2-1; 8 bases align to TRBD2. Trimming cost V 5 bases and J 5 bases; bases outside gene matches: 11. CDR3 size: 16 residues. Looked up from germline, CDR1 is MNHNY and CDR2 is SVGAGI (reference sequence). CDR3 region: CASSLISGAADNEQFF. CDR3 nucleotide sequence: TGTGCCAGCAGTCTTATTAGCGGGGCGGCTGACAATGAGCAGTTCTTC.

The rearrangement links TRBV7-9 to TRBJ2-6; a weak D match, TRBD1 (5 bases). The CDR3 spans 18 residues. CDR1 and CDR2 (germline): SEHNR, FQNEAQ (reference sequence). Deletions cut 1 base from V and 0 bases from J, with 13 bases between. CDR3 sequence (DNA): TGTGCCAGCAGCTTAGTGTTGGGGCTCTACTCTGGGGCCAACGTCCTGACTTTC. As protein: CASSLVLGLYSGANVLTF.

This chain uses TRBV11-3 with TRBJ1-5; D might be TRBD1 (5 bases). The CDR3 length is 16 residues. V was shortened by 5 bases and J by 2 bases, with 16 bases between the two germline ends. Germline V CDR1 and CDR2: SGHNT, YENEEA. CDR3 residues: CASSLLGGIRNQPQHF. CDR3 in DNA: TGTGCCAGCAGCCTCCTGGGGGGGATTCGCAATCAGCCCCAGCATTTT.

As DNA, the CDR3 is TGTGCCAGCAGCCAAGTATTCCGGGGTTACACTGAAGCTTTCTTT. As protein: CASSQVFRGYTEAFF. The chain combines TRBV4-2 with TRBJ1-1; D remains unclear. CDR1 and CDR2 from the germline V gene are LGHNA and YNFKEQ. The V end was cut by 1 base, the J end by 3 bases, with 12 bases between. The CDR3 loop spans 15 amino acids.

The CDR3 region is CASSFGASGGETQYF. The CDR3, as DNA: TGTGCCAGCAGCTTCGGGGCTAGCGGGGGAGAGACCCAGTACTTC. The rearrangement links TRBV7-3 to TRBJ2-5; 10 positions agree with TRBD2. J was trimmed by 4 bases and V by 3 bases; bases with no gene match: 5. Germline CDR1 SGHTA, CDR2 FQGTGA. The CDR3 sequence is 15 residues long.

The chain carries TRBV19 and TRBJ1-4; D unclear. This CDR3 contains 19 residues. Germline CDR1 reads LNHDA; CDR2 reads SQIVND (reference sequence). Trimming took off 1 base at V and 5 bases at J, with 23 bases between the two ends. The CDR3 loop reads CASSIGISGGPGLNEKLFF. The CDR3 bases are TGTGCCAGTAGTATAGGTATATCGGGCGGGCCAGGTTTGAATGAAAAACTGTTTTTT.